This T cell receptor (beta chain) was documented in a study of shared clonotypes between healthy human individuals. Remarks on this clone: The antigen remains unidentified.

Into CD45RA+ naive and CD45RA-negative memory subsets, the CD4+ cells were split. Study conclusions and caveats: All-four-donor shared clonotypes had higher generation probabilities than non-shared clonotypes did.

Trimming stripped 2 bases from V and 4 bases from J, with 16 bases between. In germline, CDR1 is SGDLS, CDR2 YYNGEE. The CDR3 has 15 residues. Generated by immunoSEQ multiplex PCR, the TCRdb table keeps only in-frame clones and is missing some. The table has 850,000 to 1,200,000 clones, more than 65% seen once. This TCR came from a man aged 18 to 29 in good health. V usage is TRBV9 and J usage is TRBJ2-7; D might be TRBD2 (5 bases). The sequenced sample consisted of memory CD4+ T cells sorted from blood. Subset noted: CD45RA-negative fraction. This CDR3 is CASSVGSSYAYEQYF. CDR3 nucleotides: TGTGCCAGCAGCGTTGGTTCTAGCTATGCTTACGAGCAGTACTTC. The full variable domain, its missing parts supplied by reference TRBV9 and TRBJ2-7, is DSGVTQTPKHLITATGQRVTLRCSPRSGDLSVYWYQQSLDQGLQFLIQYYNGEERAKGNILERFSAQQFPDLHSELNLSSLELGDSALYFCASSVGSSYAYEQYFGPGTRLTVT.